The rows below give T cell receptor beta chains drawn from one sample of a study of shared clonotypes between healthy human individuals. The protocol was immunoSEQ multiplex PCR, while the TCRdb copy is restricted to in-frame clones and leaves out a portion. The sample has about 2.4 million clones, 80% to 95% seen once; the top ten hold approximately 0.35%. The sequencing sample was made of naive CD4+ T cells from PBMCs. The receptors originated from a man between 18 and 29 years old in good health. Some clones in this sample may be carry-over from other donors' samples. Each CDR3 is given with its conserved first and last residue. D genes are given only for firm matches. Clone size is stated in some rows and not others, as once, few, many or a class when expanded.

CASSFRDYQGPQHF	TGTGCCAGCAGTTTTCGGGACTACCAAGGGCCCCAGCATTTT	.	.	TRBV28	TRBJ1-5
CASSILGHDTQYF	TGTGCCAGTAGTATATTGGGGCATGATACGCAGTATTTT	.	.	TRBV19	TRBJ2-3
CSVSPGTGQETQYF	TGCAGCGTTAGTCCCGGGACAGGGCAAGAGACCCAGTACTTC	TRBD1	.	TRBV29-1	TRBJ2-5
CASSLSAGGPHEQFF	TGTGCCAGCAGCTTGTCGGCGGGAGGGCCCCATGAGCAGTTCTTC	TRBD2	.	TRBV5-4	TRBJ2-1
CASSQDFVSETQYF	TGCGCCAGCAGCCAAGATTTTGTTTCTGAGACCCAGTACTTC	.	.	TRBV5-4	TRBJ2-5
CASMAGTSGSTDTQYF	TGTGCCAGCATGGCCGGGACTAGCGGTTCCACAGATACGCAGTATTTT	TRBD2	.	TRBV6-6	TRBJ2-3
CASSSSPGQIANYGYTF	TGTGCCAGCAGCTCCTCACCGGGACAGATAGCTAACTATGGCTACACCTTC	TRBD1	.	TRBV7-9	TRBJ1-2
CASSELWGRGAGNTIYF	TGTGCCAGCAGTGAACTATGGGGTAGGGGCGCTGGAAACACCATATATTTT	.	.	TRBV6-1	TRBJ1-3
CASSLVTGFGNTIYF	TGCGCCAGCAGCTTGGTGACAGGGTTCGGAAACACCATATATTTT	TRBD1	.	TRBV5-1	TRBJ1-3
CASSQVGGGRAKNEQFF	TGCGCCAGCAGCCAAGTCGGTGGCGGGAGGGCCAAGAATGAGCAGTTCTTC	TRBD2	.	TRBV4-1	TRBJ2-1
CASSLAPTSGTQYF	TGTGCCAGCAGCTTAGCTCCGACTAGCGGGACTCAGTACTTC	TRBD2	.	TRBV7-2	TRBJ2-5
CASSQDVADYGYTF	TGTGCCAGCAGCCAAGATGTGGCGGATTATGGCTACACCTTC	.	.	TRBV4-2	TRBJ1-2
CASSEGWVASGAYNEQFF	TGTGCCAGCAGTGAAGGTTGGGTCGCTAGCGGGGCCTACAATGAGCAGTTCTTC	TRBD2	.	TRBV2	TRBJ2-1
CASKRAGGYEQYF	TGTGCCAGCAAGCGGGCAGGGGGGTACGAGCAGTACTTC	.	.	TRBV28	TRBJ2-7
CASSSSLAGFNEQFF	TGTGCCAGCAGTTCGTCACTAGCGGGATTTAATGAGCAGTTCTTC	TRBD2	.	TRBV6-6	TRBJ2-1
CASHRQGSADTQYF	TGTGCCAGCCACCGACAGGGTAGTGCAGATACGCAGTATTTT	TRBD1	.	TRBV2	TRBJ2-3
CSASLADTQYF	TGCAGTGCTTCCCTAGCGGATACGCAGTATTTT	.	.	TRBV20-1	TRBJ2-3
CASSLRRQVASPDPYGGRNYEQYF	TGTGCCAGCAGTTTACGTAGACAGGTAGCATCGCCGGATCCTTATGGCGGGAGAAACTACGAGCAGTACTTC	.	.	TRBV28	TRBJ2-7
CASTNVRGGNEKLFF	TGTGCCAGCACTAACGTTAGAGGCGGTAATGAAAAACTGTTTTTT	.	.	TRBV7-9	TRBJ1-4
CATSPRRLAGIYEQYF	TGTGCCACCTCACCCAGACGGCTAGCGGGAATCTACGAGCAGTACTTC	TRBD2	.	TRBV7-2	TRBJ2-7
CASSLAGAGGETQYF	TGTGCCAGCAGCTTAGCCGGAGCGGGAGGGGAGACCCAGTACTTC	TRBD2	.	TRBV11-2	TRBJ2-5
CASSGEQGVTNEKLFF	TGTGCCAGCAGTGGGGAACAGGGGGTAACTAATGAAAAACTGTTTTTT	TRBD1	.	TRBV6-1	TRBJ1-4
CASSLAFGRSGYTF	TGCGCCAGCAGCTTGGCCTTTGGGCGATCTGGCTACACCTTC	.	.	TRBV5-1	TRBJ1-2
CASSGGLAASTDTQYF	TGTGCCAGCAGTGGGGGACTAGCGGCATCCACAGATACGCAGTATTTT	TRBD2	.	TRBV9	TRBJ2-3
CASSITGTGSVQYF	TGTGCCAGCAGTATAACCGGGACAGGGTCTGTGCAGTACTTC	TRBD1	.	TRBV28	TRBJ2-7
CASSVTSGRVNEQFF	TGTGCCAGCAGCGTAACTAGCGGGAGAGTCAATGAGCAGTTCTTC	TRBD2	.	TRBV9	TRBJ2-1
CASSPLLHQASFYGYTF	TGCGCCAGCAGCCCCCTTTTACACCAGGCCTCATTCTATGGCTACACCTTC	.	.	TRBV4-3	TRBJ1-2
CASSLALLAGGRNEQFF	TGTGCCAGCAGCTTAGCCCTACTAGCGGGAGGGCGCAATGAGCAGTTCTTC	TRBD2	.	TRBV11-2	TRBJ2-1
CASKVQGSGYEQYF	TGTGCCAGCAAGGTACAGGGATCGGGCTACGAGCAGTACTTC	.	.	TRBV6-6	TRBJ2-7
CASSLAQGDNSPLHF	TGCGCCAGCAGCTTGGCACAGGGGGATAATTCACCCCTCCACTTT	TRBD1	.	TRBV5-1	TRBJ1-6
CASSQLGGSYNEQFF	TGTGCCAGCAGCCAACTGGGGGGGTCCTACAATGAGCAGTTCTTC	TRBD2	once	TRBV4-2	TRBJ2-1
CASSFRPSGTNNEQFF	TGTGCCAGCAGCTTTAGGCCTAGCGGGACGAACAATGAGCAGTTCTTC	TRBD2	.	TRBV7-2	TRBJ2-1
CASSLGGGAQFF	TGTGCCAGCAGCTTAGGAGGCGGGGCGCAGTTCTTC	.	.	TRBV11-2	TRBJ2-1
CSAGLAGGTDTQYF	TGCAGCGCAGGACTAGCGGGAGGCACAGATACGCAGTATTTT	TRBD2	few	TRBV29-1	TRBJ2-3
CASSDQRYGYTF	TGTGCCAGCAGTGACCAGCGCTATGGCTACACCTTC	.	.	TRBV6-5	TRBJ1-2
CASSDGSGANVLTF	TGCGCCAGCAGTGATGGCTCTGGGGCCAACGTCCTGACTTTC	.	.	TRBV4-1	TRBJ2-6
CASAGTLIYNEQFF	TGTGCCAGCGCCGGGACCCTCATCTACAATGAGCAGTTCTTC	.	.	TRBV25-1	TRBJ2-1
CASSLTAGGTEAFF	TGCGCCAGCAGCTTGACCGCAGGGGGCACTGAAGCTTTCTTT	TRBD1	.	TRBV5-1	TRBJ1-1
CASSDRGLGPQHF	TGTGCCAGTAGTGACAGGGGGCTTGGGCCCCAGCATTTT	TRBD1	.	TRBV19	TRBJ1-5
CASSQVPRPSTDTQYF	TGTGCCAGCAGCCAAGTACCCAGGCCTAGCACAGATACGCAGTATTTT	.	.	TRBV4-2	TRBJ2-3
CASRTSGAGEAYNEQFF	TGTGCCAGCAGAACTTCAGGGGCGGGAGAGGCCTACAATGAGCAGTTCTTC	.	.	TRBV28	TRBJ2-1
CASRGADEKLFF	TGTGCCAGCAGAGGGGCGGATGAAAAACTGTTTTTT	.	.	TRBV2	TRBJ1-4
CASRTTGATNYGYTF	TGTGCCAGCAGAACTACAGGAGCGACTAACTATGGCTACACCTTC	.	.	TRBV2	TRBJ1-2
CASSPPWGETGELFF	TGTGCCAGCAGTCCTCCTTGGGGGGAGACCGGGGAGCTGTTTTTT	.	.	TRBV6-1	TRBJ2-2
CASSKRDSWSDEQYF	TGCGCCAGCAGCAAGAGGGACAGTTGGTCTGACGAGCAGTACTTC	TRBD1	.	TRBV5-1	TRBJ2-7
CASSKPGTDNEQFF	TGTGCCAGCAGCAAACCCGGGACTGACAATGAGCAGTTCTTC	.	.	TRBV5-4	TRBJ2-1
CASSLTSGGAAYEQYF	TGTGCCAGCAGCTTAACATCGGGAGGCGCGGCCTACGAGCAGTACTTC	TRBD2	.	TRBV9	TRBJ2-7
CASSPLNAMNTEAFF	TGTGCCAGCTCACCATTAAACGCCATGAACACTGAAGCTTTCTTT	.	few	TRBV18	TRBJ1-1
CASSPPAVGAYEQYF	TGTGCCAGCTCACCACCAGCGGTTGGCGCCTACGAGCAGTACTTC	.	.	TRBV18	TRBJ2-7